Described below is a single T cell receptor (beta chain) sequence and its context. This sample was included in a study of T cell changes during pregnancy in multiple sclerosis. Assay used: immunoSEQ multiplex PCR; TCRdb lists only in-frame clones, some missing. The repertoire holds around 40,000 clones, approximately 90% seen once, with roughly 0.5% in the top ten. CDR1 is ENHRY and CDR2 is SYGVKD in the germline V gene. Trimming pared 7 bases from V and 2 bases from J, leaving 17 bases between. This CDR3 contains 15 residues. This clonotype was sampled from a female donor in good health, enrolled as a control in a pregnancy study. The chain joins TRBV10-3 to TRBJ1-1; tentatively, D is TRBD1 (5 bases). The sequencing used CD4+ T cells from peripheral blood mononuclear cells, collected in the first trimester of pregnancy. CDR3 nucleotides: TGTGCCATCATGGGGCGAAGAGAAGGCAACACTGAAGCTTTCTTT. Residues: CAIMGRREGNTEAFF.